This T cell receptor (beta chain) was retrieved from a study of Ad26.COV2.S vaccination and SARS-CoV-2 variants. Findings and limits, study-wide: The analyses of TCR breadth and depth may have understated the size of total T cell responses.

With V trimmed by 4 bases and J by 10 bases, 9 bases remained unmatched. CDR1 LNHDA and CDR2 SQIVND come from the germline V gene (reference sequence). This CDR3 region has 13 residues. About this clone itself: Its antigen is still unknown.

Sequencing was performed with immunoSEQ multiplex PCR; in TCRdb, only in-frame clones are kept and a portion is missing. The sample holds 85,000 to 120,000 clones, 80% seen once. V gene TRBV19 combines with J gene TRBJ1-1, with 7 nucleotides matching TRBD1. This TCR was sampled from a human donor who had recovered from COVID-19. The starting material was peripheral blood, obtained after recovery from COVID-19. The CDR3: CASSNRGGDGAFF. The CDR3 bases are TGTGCCAGTAGTAACAGGGGAGGTGATGGAGCTTTCTTT.